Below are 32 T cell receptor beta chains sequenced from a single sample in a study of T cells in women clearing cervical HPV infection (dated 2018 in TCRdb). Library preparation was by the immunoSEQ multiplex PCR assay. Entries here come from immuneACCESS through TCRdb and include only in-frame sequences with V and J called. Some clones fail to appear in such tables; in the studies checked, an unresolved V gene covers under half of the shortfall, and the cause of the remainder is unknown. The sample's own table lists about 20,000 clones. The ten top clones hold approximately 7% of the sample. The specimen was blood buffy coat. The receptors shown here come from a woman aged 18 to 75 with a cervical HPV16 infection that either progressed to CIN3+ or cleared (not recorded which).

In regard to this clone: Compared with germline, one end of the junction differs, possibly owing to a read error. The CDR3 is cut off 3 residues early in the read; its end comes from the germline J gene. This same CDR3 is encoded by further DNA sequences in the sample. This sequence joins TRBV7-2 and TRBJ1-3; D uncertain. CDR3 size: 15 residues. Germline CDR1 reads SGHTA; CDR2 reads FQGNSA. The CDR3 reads CASSAQGFSGNTIYF. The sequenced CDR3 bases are TGTGCCAGCAGCGCCCAAGGGTTTTCTGGAAACACG.

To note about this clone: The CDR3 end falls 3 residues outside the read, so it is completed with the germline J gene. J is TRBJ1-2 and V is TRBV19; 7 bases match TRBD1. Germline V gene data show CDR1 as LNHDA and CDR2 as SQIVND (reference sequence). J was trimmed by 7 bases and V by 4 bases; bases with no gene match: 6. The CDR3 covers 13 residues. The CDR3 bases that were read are TGTGCCAGTAGTACAACCCGGGACAGTGGC. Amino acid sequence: CASSTTRDSG. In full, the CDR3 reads CASSTTRDSGYTF.

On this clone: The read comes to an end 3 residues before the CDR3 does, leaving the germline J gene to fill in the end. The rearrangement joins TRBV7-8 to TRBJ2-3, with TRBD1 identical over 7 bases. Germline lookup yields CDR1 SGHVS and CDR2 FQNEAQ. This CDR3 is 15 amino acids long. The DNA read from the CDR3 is TGTGCCAGCATTAGAAGACAGGGAAGACAAGAGACG. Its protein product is CASIRRQGRQET. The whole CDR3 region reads CASIRRQGRQETQYF.

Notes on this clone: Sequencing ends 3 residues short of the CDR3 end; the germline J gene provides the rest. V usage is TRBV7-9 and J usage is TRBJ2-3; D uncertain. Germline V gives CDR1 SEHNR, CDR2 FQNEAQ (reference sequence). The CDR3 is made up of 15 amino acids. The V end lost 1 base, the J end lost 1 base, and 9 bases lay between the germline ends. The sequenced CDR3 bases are TGTGCCAGCAGCTTAGAGAGTAGAGGCACAGATACG. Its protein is CASSLESRGTDT. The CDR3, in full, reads CASSLESRGTDTQYF.

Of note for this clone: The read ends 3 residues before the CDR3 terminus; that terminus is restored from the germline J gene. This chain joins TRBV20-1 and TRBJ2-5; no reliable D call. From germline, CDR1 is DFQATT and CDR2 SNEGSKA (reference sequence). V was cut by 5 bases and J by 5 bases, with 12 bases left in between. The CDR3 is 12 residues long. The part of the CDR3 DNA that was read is TGCAGTGCTCGGGTGGTTGGGGAGACC. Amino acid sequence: CSARVVGET. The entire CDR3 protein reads CSARVVGETQYF.

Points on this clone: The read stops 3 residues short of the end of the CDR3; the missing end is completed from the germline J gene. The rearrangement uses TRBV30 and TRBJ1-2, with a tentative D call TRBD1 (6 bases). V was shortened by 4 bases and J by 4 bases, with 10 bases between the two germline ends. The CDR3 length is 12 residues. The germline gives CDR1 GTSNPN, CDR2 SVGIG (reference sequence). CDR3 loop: CAWTTGPYGYTF. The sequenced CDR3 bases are TGTGCCTGGACAACAGGGCCCTATGGC.

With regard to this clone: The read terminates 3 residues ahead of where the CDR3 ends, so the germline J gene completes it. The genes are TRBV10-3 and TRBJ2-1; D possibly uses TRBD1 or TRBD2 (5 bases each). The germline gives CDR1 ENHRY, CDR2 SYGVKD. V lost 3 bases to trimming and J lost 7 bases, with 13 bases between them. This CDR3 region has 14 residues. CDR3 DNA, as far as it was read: TGTGCCATCAGTGATTTCACAGGAGGTAATGAG. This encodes CAISDFTGGNE. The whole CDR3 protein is CAISDFTGGNEQFF.

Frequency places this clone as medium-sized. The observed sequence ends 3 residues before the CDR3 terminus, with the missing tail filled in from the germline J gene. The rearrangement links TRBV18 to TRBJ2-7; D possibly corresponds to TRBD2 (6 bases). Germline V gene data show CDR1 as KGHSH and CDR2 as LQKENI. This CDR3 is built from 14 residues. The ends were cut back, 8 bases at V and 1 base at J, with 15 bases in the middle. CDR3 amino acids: CASASLATSYEQYF. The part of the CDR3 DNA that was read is TGTGCCAGCGCTAGCCTAGCGACATCCTACGAG.

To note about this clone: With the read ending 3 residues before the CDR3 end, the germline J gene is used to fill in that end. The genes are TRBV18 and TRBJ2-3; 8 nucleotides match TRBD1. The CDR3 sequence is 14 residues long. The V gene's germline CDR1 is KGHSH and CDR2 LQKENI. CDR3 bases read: TGTGCCAGCTCACAGCAGGGGGCTGATCAGCCG. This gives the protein CASSQQGADQP. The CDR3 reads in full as CASSQQGADQPQYF.

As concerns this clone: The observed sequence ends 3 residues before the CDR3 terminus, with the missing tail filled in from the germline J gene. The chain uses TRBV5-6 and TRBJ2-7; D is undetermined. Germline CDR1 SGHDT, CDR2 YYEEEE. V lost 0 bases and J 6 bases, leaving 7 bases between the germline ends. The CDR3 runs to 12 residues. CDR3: CASSLEEREQYF. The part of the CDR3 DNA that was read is TGTGCCAGCAGCTTGGAAGAGCGCGAG.

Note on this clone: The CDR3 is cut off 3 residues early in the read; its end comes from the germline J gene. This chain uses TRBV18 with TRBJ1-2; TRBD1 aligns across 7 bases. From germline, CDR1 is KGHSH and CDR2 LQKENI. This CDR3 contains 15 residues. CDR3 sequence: CASSIGQVSYNDYTF. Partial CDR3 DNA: TGTGCCAGCTCAATTGGACAGGTTTCTTACAATGAC.

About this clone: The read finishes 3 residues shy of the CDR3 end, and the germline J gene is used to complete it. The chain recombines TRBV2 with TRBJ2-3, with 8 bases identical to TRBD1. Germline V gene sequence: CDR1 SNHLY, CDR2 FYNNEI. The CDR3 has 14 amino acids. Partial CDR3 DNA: TGTGCCAGCAGTGGAGGACAGGGTTATCAGCCG. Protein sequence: CASSGGQGYQP. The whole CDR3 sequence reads CASSGGQGYQPQYF.

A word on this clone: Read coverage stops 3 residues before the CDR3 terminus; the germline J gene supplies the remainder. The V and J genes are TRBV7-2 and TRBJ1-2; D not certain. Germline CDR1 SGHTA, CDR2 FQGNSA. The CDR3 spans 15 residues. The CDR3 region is CASSFPEAGPYDYTF. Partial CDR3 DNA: TGTGCCAGCAGCTTTCCAGAAGCAGGCCCCTACGAC.

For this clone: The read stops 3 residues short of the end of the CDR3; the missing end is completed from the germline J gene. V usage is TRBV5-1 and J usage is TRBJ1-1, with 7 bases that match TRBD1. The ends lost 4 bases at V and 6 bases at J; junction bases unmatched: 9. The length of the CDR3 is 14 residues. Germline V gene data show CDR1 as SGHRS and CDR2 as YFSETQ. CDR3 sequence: CASSQTGVIAEAFF. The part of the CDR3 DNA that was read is TGCGCCAGCAGCCAAACAGGGGTTATCGCTGAA.

CDR3 DNA, as far as it was read: TGTGCCAGCAGCCAGACAGGGATCGCGCCCTACGAG. Protein: CASSQTGIAPYE. The full-length CDR3 reads as CASSQTGIAPYEQYF. The chain carries TRBV5-5 and TRBJ2-7, with 7 bases fitting TRBD1. The missing CDR3 end, 3 residues past where the read stops, is filled in from the germline J gene. With 4 bases clipped from V and 2 bases from J, the junction kept 9 bases outside the gene matches. This CDR3 contains 15 residues. Germline V lookup: CDR1 SGHKS, CDR2 YYEKEE (reference sequence).

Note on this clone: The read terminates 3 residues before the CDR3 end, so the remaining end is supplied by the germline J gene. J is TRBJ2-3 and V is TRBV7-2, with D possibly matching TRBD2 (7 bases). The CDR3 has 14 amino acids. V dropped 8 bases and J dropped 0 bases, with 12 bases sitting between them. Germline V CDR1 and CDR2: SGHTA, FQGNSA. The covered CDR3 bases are TGTGCCAGCTCCGGGGGGCCTAGCACAGATACG. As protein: CASSGGPSTDT. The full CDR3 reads CASSGGPSTDTQYF. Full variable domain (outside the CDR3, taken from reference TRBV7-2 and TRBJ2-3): GAGVSQSPSNKVTEKGKDVELRCDPISGHTALYWYRQSLGQGLEFLIYFQGNSAPDKSGLPSDRFSAERTGGSVSTLTIQRTQQEDSAVYLCASSGGPSTDTQYFGPGTRLTVL.

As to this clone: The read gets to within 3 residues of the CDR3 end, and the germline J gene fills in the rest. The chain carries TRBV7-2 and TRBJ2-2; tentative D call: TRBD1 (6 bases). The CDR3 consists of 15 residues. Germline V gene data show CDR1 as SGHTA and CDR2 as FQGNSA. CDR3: CASSQTGHPGEKLFF. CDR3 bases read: TGTGCCAGCAGCCAAACGGGACACCCGGGTGAAAAG.

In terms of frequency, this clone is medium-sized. The part of the CDR3 DNA that was read is TGTGCCAGCAGCGGAGAGGGACTTTCATCCGAG. Its protein is CASSGEGLSSE. The whole CDR3 sequence is CASSGEGLSSEQYF. The chain links TRBV7-2 to TRBJ2-7; TRBD2 might be the D (6 bases). The read falls 3 residues short of the CDR3 end, and the missing part is taken from the germline J gene. V was cut by 5 bases and J by 6 bases, with 17 bases left in between. Germline V gene sequence: CDR1 SGHTA, CDR2 FQGNSA. CDR3 size: 14 residues.

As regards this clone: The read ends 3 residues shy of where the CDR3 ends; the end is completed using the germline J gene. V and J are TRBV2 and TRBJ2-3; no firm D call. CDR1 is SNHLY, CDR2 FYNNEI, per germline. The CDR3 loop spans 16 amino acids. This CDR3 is CASKAAGLGSNQPQYF. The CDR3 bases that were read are TGTGCCAGCAAGGCCGCCGGATTGGGTAGCAATCAGCCG.

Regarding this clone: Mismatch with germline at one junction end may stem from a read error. CDR3 in amino acids: CASSQDRAGVWNEQFF. Incomplete CDR3 DNA: TGCGCCAGCAGCCAAGATCGAGCGGGAGTTTGGAATGAG. The gene calls are TRBV4-2 and TRBJ2-1; TRBD2 aligns across 8 bases. The read ends 3 residues early relative to the CDR3; the germline J gene fills the gap. Germline V CDR1 and CDR2: LGHNA, YNFKEQ. The CDR3 is 16 residues long.

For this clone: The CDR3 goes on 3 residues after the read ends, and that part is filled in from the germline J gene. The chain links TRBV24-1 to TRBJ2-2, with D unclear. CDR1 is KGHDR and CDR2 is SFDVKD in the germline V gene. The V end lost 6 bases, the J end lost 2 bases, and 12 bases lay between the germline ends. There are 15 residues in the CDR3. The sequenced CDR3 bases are TGTGCCACCAGTCATGGCCAAGTTAACACCGGGGAG. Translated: CATSHGQVNTGE. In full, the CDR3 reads CATSHGQVNTGELFF.

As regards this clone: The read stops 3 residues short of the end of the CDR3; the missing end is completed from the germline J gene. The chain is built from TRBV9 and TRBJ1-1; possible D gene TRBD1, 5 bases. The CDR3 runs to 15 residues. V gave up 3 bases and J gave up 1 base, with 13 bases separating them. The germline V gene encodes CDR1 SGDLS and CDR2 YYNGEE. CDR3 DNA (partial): TGTGCCAGCAGCGCTGGGACTTTGGGGAACACTGAA. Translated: CASSAGTLGNTE. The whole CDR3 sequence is CASSAGTLGNTEAFF.

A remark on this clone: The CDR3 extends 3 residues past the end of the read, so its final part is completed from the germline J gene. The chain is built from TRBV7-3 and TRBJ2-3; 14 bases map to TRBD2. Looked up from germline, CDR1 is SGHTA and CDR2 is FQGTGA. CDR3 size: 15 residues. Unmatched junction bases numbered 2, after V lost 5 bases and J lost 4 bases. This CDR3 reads CASSPGLAGADTQYF. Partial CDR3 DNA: TGTGCCAGCAGCCCGGGACTAGCGGGAGCAGATACG.

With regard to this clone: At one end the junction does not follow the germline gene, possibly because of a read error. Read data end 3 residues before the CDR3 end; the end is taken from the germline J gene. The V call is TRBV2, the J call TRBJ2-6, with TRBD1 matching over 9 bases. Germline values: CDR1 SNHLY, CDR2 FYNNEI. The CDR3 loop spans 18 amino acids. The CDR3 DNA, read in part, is TGTGCCAGCAGGGAAGGACAGGGGCCCCCCTCTGGGGCCAACGTC. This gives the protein CASREGQGPPSGANV. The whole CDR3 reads CASREGQGPPSGANVLTF.

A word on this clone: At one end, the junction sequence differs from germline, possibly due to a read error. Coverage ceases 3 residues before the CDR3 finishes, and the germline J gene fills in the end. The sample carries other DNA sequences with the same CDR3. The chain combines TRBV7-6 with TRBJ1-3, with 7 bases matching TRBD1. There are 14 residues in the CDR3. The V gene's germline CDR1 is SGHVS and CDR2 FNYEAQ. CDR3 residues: CASSWTGSGNTIYF. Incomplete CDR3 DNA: TGTGCCAGCAGCTGGACAGGATCTGGAAACACA.

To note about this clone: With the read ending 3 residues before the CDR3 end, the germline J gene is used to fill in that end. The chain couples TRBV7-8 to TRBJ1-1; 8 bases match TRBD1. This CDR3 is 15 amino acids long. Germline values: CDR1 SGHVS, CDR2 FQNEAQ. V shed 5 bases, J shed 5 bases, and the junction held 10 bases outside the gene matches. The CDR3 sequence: CASSPGQGGGTEAFF. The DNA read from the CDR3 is TGTGCCAGCAGCCCAGGACAGGGAGGGGGAACTGAA.

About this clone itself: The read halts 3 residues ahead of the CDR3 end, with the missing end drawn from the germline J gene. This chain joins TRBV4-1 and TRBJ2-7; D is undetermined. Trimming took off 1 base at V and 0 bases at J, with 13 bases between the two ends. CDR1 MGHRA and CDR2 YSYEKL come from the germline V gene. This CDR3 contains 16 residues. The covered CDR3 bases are TGCGCCAGCAGCCAAGCGGCTACAGATTTCTCCTACGAG. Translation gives CASSQAATDFSYE. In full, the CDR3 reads CASSQAATDFSYEQYF.

CDR3 loop: CASSSRTAVSEQFF. The sequenced part of the CDR3 DNA is TGCGCCAGCAGCTCGAGGACAGCCGTAAGTGAG. The chain links TRBV5-1 to TRBJ2-1; D may be TRBD1 (6 bases). The sequenced fragment ends 3 residues before the CDR3 boundary, so the rest is inferred from the germline J gene. The CDR3 is made up of 14 amino acids. Germline lookup yields CDR1 SGHRS and CDR2 YFSETQ. V dropped 3 bases and J dropped 9 bases, with 16 bases sitting between them.

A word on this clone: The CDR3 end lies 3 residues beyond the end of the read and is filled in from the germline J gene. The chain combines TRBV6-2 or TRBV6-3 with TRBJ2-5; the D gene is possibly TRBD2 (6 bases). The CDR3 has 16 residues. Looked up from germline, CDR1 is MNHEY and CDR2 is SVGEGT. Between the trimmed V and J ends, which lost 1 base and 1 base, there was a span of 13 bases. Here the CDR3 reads CASSYLLAELQETQYF. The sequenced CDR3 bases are TGTGCCAGCAGTTACTTATTAGCGGAACTCCAAGAGACC.

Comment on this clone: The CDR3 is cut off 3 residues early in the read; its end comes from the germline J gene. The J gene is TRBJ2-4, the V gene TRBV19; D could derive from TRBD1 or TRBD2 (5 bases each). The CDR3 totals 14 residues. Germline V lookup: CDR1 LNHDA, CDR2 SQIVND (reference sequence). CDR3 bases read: TGTGCCAGTAGTCTTTCGAGGGGATCCTATGGT. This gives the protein CASSLSRGSYG. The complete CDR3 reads CASSLSRGSYGQYF.

CDR3 DNA, as far as it was read: TGTGCCAGCAGCCAAGCGGGAGGCCCAGATACG. Protein product: CASSQAGGPDT. The full-length CDR3 reads as CASSQAGGPDTQYF. This rearrangement joins TRBV7-6 to TRBJ2-3; TRBD2 agrees at 9 bases. The observed sequence ends 3 residues before the CDR3 terminus, with the missing tail filled in from the germline J gene. Germline loops: CDR1 SGHVS, CDR2 FNYEAQ. The V segment lost 5 bases and the J segment 4 bases; nucleotides outside the gene matches: 4. The CDR3 loop spans 14 amino acids.

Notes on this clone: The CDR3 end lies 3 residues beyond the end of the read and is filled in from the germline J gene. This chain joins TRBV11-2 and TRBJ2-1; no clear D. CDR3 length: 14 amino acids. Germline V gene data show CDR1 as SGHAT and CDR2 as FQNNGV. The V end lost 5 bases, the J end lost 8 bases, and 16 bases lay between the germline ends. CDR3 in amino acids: CASSQVQSSYEQFF. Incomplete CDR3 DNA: TGTGCCAGCAGCCAGGTCCAGAGTTCGTATGAG. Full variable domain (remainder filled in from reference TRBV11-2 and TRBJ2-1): EAGVAQSPRYKIIEKRQSVAFWCNPISGHATLYWYQQILGQGPKLLIQFQNNGVVDDSQLPKDRFSAERLKGVDSTLKIQPAKLEDSAVYLCASSQVQSSYEQFFGPGTRLTVL.